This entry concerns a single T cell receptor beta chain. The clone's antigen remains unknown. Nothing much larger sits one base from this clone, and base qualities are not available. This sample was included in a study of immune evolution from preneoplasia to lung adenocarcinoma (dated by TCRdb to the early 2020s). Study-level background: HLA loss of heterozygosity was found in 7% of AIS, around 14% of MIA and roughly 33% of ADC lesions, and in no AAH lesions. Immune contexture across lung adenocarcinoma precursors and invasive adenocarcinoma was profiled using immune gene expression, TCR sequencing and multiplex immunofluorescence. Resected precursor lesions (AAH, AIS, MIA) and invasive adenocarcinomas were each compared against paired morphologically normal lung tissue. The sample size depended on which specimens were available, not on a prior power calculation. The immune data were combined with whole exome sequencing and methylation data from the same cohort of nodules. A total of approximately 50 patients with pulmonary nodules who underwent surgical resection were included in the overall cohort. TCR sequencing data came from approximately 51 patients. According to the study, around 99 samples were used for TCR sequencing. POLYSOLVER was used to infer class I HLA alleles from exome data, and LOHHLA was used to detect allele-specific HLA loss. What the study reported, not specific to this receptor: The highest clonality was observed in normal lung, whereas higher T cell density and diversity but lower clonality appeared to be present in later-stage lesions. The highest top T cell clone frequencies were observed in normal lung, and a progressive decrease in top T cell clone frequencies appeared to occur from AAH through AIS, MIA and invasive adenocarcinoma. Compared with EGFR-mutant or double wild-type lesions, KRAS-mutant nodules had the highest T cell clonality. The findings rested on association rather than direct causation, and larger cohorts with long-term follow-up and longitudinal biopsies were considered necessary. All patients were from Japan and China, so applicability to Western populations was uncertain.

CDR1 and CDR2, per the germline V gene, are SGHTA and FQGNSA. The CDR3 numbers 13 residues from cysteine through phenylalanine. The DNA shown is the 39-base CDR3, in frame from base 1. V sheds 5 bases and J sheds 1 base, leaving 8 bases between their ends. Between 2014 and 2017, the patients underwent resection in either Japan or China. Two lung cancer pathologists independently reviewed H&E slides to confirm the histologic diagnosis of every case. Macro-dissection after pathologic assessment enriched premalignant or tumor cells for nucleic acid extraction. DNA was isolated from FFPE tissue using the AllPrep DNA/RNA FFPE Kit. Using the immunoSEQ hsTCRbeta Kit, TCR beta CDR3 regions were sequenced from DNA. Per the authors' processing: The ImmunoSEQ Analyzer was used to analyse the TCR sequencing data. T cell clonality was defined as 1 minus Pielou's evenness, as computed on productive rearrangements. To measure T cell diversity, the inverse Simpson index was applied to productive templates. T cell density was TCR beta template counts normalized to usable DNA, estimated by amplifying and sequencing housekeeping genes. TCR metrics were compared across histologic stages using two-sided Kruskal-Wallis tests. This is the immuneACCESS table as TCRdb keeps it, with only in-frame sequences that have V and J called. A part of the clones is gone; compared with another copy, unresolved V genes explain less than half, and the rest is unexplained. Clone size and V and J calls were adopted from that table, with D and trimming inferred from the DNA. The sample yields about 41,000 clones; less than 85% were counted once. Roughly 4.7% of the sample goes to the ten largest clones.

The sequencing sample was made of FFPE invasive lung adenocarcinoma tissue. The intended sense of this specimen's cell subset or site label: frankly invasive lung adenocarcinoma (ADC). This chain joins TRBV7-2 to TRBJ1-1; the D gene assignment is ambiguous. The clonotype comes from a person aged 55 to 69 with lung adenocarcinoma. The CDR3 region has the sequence CASSVEGNTEAFF. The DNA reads TGTGCCAGCAGCGTAGAGGGGAACACTGAAGCTTTCTTT.